Below are 19 T cell receptor beta chains sequenced from a single sample in a study of siplizumab effects on memory and regulatory T cells. The table came from immunoSEQ multiplex PCR; TCRdb's copy has only in-frame clones and leaves some out. Seen here are some 62,000 clones, around three quarters observed once, and the top ten hold 0.35% to 0.5%. The sample was memory CD4+ T cells sorted from blood. Receptor source: a human donor in good health.

CDR3 coding DNA: TGTGCTAGTGGTTTGGTATCGGGTTCGGGCATCTACGAGCAGTACTTC. This gives the protein CASGLVSGSGIYEQYF. This rearrangement joins TRBV12-5 to TRBJ2-7; D is ambiguous. Trimming shortened V by 0 bases and J by 3 bases, and 15 bases separated the two germline ends. CDR3 size: 16 residues. From germline, CDR1 is LGHNT and CDR2 FRNRAP. The whole variable domain, remainder taken from reference TRBV12-5 and TRBJ2-7, is DARVTQTPRHKVTEMGQEVTMRCQPILGHNTVFWYRQTMMQGLELLAYFRNRAPLDDSGMPKDRFSAEMPDATLATLKIQPSEPRDSAVYFCASGLVSGSGIYEQYFGPGTRLTVT.

The chain joins TRBV5-5 to TRBJ1-5; D gene ambiguous. In germline, CDR1 is SGHKS, CDR2 YYEKEE (reference sequence). This CDR3 spans 15 amino acids. Trimming shortened V by 0 bases and J by 7 bases, and 14 bases separated the two germline ends. CDR3 sequence (DNA): TGTGCCAGCAGCTTGGACTGGCCGGGCAGGCAGCCCCAGCATTTT. This codes for CASSLDWPGRQPQHF.

The chain joins TRBV28 to TRBJ1-1; unclear D gene. CDR1 and CDR2 (germline): MDHEN, SYDVKM. The CDR3 totals 10 residues. The V end lost 4 bases, the J end lost 7 bases, and 4 bases lay between the germline ends. CDR3 nucleotide sequence: TGTGCCAGCAGTTACGTTGAAGCTTTCTTT. As protein: CASSYVEAFF.

The chain employs TRBV28 and TRBJ1-1, with D possibly being TRBD1 (6 bases). Germline V gives CDR1 MDHEN, CDR2 SYDVKM. The CDR3 runs 14 residues. The ends were cut back, 6 bases at V and 4 bases at J, with 15 bases in the middle. CDR3 DNA: TGTGCCAGCAGGCAAGGGGGAATGGGCACTGAAGCTTTCTTT. Protein product: CASRQGGMGTEAFF.

CDR3: CASTPPVINQPQHF. DNA of the CDR3: TGTGCCAGCACCCCCCCTGTTATTAATCAGCCCCAGCATTTT. The chain couples TRBV11-3 to TRBJ1-5; D gene unclear. CDR1 is SGHNT and CDR2 is YENEEA in the germline V gene. With 7 bases removed from V and 4 bases from J, the gap between germline ends came to 14 bases. This CDR3 has 14 amino acids.

The chain employs TRBV5-1 and TRBJ2-1, with 9 nucleotides matching TRBD1. The CDR3 length is 14 residues. Trimming at V came to 3 bases and at J to 4 bases, leaving 2 bases not matched to a gene. In germline, CDR1 is SGHRS, CDR2 YFSETQ. The CDR3 is CASSSGTGYNEQFF. In DNA, the CDR3 is TGCGCCAGCAGCTCAGGGACAGGGTACAATGAGCAGTTCTTC.

The V gene is TRBV29-1, the J gene TRBJ2-3, with a weak D call TRBD2 (6 bases). Germline loops: CDR1 SQVTM, CDR2 ANQGSEA. V was pared by 2 bases and J by 5 bases, with 11 bases between. The CDR3 is made up of 13 amino acids. This CDR3 reads CSVETSMGDTQYF. CDR3 bases: TGCAGCGTTGAAACTAGCATGGGAGATACGCAGTATTTT.

This rearrangement joins TRBV6-1 to TRBJ1-3; 7 bases agree with TRBD1. Germline V CDR1 and CDR2: MNHNS, SASEGT. CDR3 length equals 17 residues. Losses at the gene ends were 2 bases for V and 0 bases for J; bases not matched to a gene: 7. The CDR3 protein is CASSEYSPGGSGNTIYF. The CDR3 bases are TGTGCCAGCAGTGAATATTCCCCAGGGGGCTCTGGAAACACCATATATTTT.

The V and J genes are TRBV5-1 and TRBJ2-3, with 8 nucleotides matching TRBD2. CDR1 and CDR2 (germline): SGHRS, YFSETQ. The CDR3 totals 16 residues. V shed 5 bases, J shed 0 bases, and the junction held 8 bases outside the gene matches. CDR3: CASSFSGKTSTDTQYF. In DNA form, the CDR3 reads TGCGCCAGCAGTTTTAGCGGGAAGACCAGCACAGATACGCAGTATTTT.

The chain links TRBV5-1 to TRBJ2-7; D is uncertain. Looked up from germline, CDR1 is SGHRS and CDR2 is YFSETQ. Deletions cut 2 bases from V and 2 bases from J, with 8 bases between. The CDR3 is 13 residues long. The CDR3 DNA reads TGCGCCAGCAGCTTAAATGCCGCCTACGAGCAGTACTTC. This translates into CASSLNAAYEQYF.

This sequence joins TRBV28 and TRBJ2-5, with 12 bases that match TRBD1. The length of the CDR3 is 16 residues. Looked up from germline, CDR1 is MDHEN and CDR2 is SYDVKM. V dropped 6 bases and J dropped 4; count of bases not matched to a gene: 9. The CDR3 coding sequence is TGTGCCAGCAGCTCCCCAGCGGGACAGGGGGCAGAGACCCAGTACTTC. This codes for CASSSPAGQGAETQYF.

The J gene is TRBJ2-5, the V gene TRBV11-3; either TRBD1 or TRBD2 may fit D (5 bases each). This CDR3 is 13 amino acids long. V was clipped by 3 bases and J by 5 bases, with 10 bases between them. Per germline, CDR1 SGHNT and CDR2 YENEEA. This chain's CDR3 is CASSLGVRETQYF. The CDR3 region has the DNA TGTGCCAGCAGCTTGGGGGTTAGGGAGACCCAGTACTTC.

This chain connects TRBV7-6 to TRBJ2-3, with 7 bases lining up with TRBD1. Losses at the gene ends were 6 bases for V and 5 bases for J; bases not matched to a gene: 5. Germline loops: CDR1 SGHVS, CDR2 FNYEAQ. CDR3 length: 13 amino acids. Here the CDR3 DNA reads TGTGCCAGCAGTAGACAGGGTAGAGATACGCAGTATTTT. Translating gives CASSRQGRDTQYF.

This clone turned up a few times. The chain joins TRBV5-5 to TRBJ2-3, with 7 bases fitting TRBD2. The CDR3 runs to 16 residues. Germline V CDR1 and CDR2: SGHKS, YYEKEE (reference sequence). The V segment lost 4 bases and the J segment 2 bases; nucleotides outside the gene matches: 10. The CDR3 nucleotides are TGTGCCAGCAGCCGTGGGACTACTCCAATCACAGATACGCAGTATTTT. This encodes CASSRGTTPITDTQYF.

The chain couples TRBV6-4 to TRBJ2-1, with 8 bases aligning to TRBD2. Trimming at V came to 10 bases and at J to 5 bases, leaving 25 bases not matched to a gene. The germline V gene has CDR1 MRHNA and CDR2 SNTAGT. The CDR3 is 19 residues long. CDR3 region: CATTSPRVGAGESNNEQFF. The CDR3 region has the DNA TGTGCCACCACTTCCCCCCGGGTCGGAGCGGGGGAGAGCAACAATGAGCAGTTCTTC.

This rearrangement joins TRBV28 to TRBJ1-2; 8 bases map to TRBD1. V gave up 5 bases and J gave up 8 bases; unmatched junction bases: 13. CDR1 and CDR2 (germline): MDHEN, SYDVKM. There are 15 residues in the CDR3. The CDR3 sequence is CASSNPTGQGQGYTF. In nucleotides, the CDR3 is TGTGCCAGCAGTAACCCCACAGGACAGGGACAGGGCTACACCTTC.

This clone was detected only a few times. This chain joins TRBV6-1 and TRBJ2-3; no definite D call. CDR3 length: 13 amino acids. The germline CDR1 and CDR2 sequences are MNHNS and SASEGT. V lost 4 bases and J 2 bases, leaving 7 bases between the germline ends. CDR3 loop: CASSAQDTDTQYF. The CDR3, as DNA: TGTGCCAGCAGTGCTCAGGACACAGATACGCAGTATTTT.

The chain combines TRBV27 with TRBJ1-2; 9 bases are a match to TRBD1. The CDR3 totals 16 residues. CDR1 is MNHEY, CDR2 SMNVEV, per germline (reference sequence). Unmatched junction bases numbered 11, after V lost 5 bases and J lost 4 bases. For the CDR3, the DNA is TGTGCCAGCAGTGGGGTGAGGGACAGGGTGAGCTATGGCTACACCTTC. This translates into CASSGVRDRVSYGYTF.

The chain links TRBV9 to TRBJ1-2; D call uncertain. The CDR3 sequence is 15 residues long. The germline gives CDR1 SGDLS, CDR2 YYNGEE. The V gene lost 3 bases and the J gene lost 0 bases, with 12 bases spanning the gap. CDR3 bases: TGTGCCAGCAGCGCCCAAGAGATAGCTAACTATGGCTACACCTTC. Residues: CASSAQEIANYGYTF.